This TCR beta chain stems from a study of blood T cells in healthy people across ages (dated by TCRdb to the mid-2010s). Some background on the complete study: In model experiments, template switching captured roughly one uniquely barcoded TCR beta cDNA molecule for every two T cells. To avoid experimental bias, donors of different ages were randomly spread across the sequencing lanes. Donors were grouped into four age groups: young (average roughly 17 years), middle-aged (39), aged (about 59) and long-lived (around 80). Age-related changes in TCR beta repertoire diversity were measured in the study by deep sequencing normalized with unique cDNA molecular identifiers. Using the same blood draw, the study looked at two additional independent replicas of 1 million unique cDNA reads for two donors, one aged 18 to 29 and the other aged 80 or older. The paper's findings and limits, for the study overall: Compared with the aged group, the long-lived group had more naive CD4+ T cells, fewer expanded clones and increased TCR diversity, a pattern suggesting age selection. The percentage of naive T cells measured by flow cytometry correlated strongly with observed TCR beta diversity. Bulk unsorted PBMC profiling prevented conclusive comparison of naive and antigen-experienced compartments. As age increased, observed TCR beta diversity per million T cells dropped in a roughly linear way, and a significant reduction was already evident by age around 41. Because donor CMV infection status was unknown, age-related changes in expanded clonotypes were potentially confounded. Estimates of total diversity from one million sequenced T cells were regarded as lower bounds and underestimates.

This clonotype was seen a handful of times. Its antigen remains unidentified. No base-level quality is on record; no much larger clone is a single base apart. Libraries were built with 5' RACE. This sample was sequenced with an Illumina HiSeq 2500. A second 7 to 11 cycle PCR used a sample-barcoded 5' primer and a J-beta primer mix. A template-switch 5' adaptor carrying 12 random nucleotides introduced a unique molecular identifier onto each TCR beta cDNA molecule. Each sample yielded at least 3 million CDR3-containing paired-end reads. First-strand cDNA synthesis was performed from all RNA using the Mint cDNA synthesis kit, with priming by a TRBC-specific oligonucleotide. Following uracil-DNA glycosylase treatment, a first 18-cycle PCR with universal primers M1SS and BC2_uni_R was performed on all cDNA. Processing in the source paper ran as follows. For normalization, 1 million high-quality reads were randomly selected from each sample, with every read carrying a distinct molecular identifier. Reads sharing molecular identifiers were discarded rather than binned into consensus sequences. CDR3 identification, clonotype clustering and error correction used MiTCR with a Q25 quality threshold and the strictest error-elimination algorithm. A nonparametric unseen species model using Euler transformation provided a lower-bound estimate of total TCR beta diversity. Through fastp at Q25 and MiXCR, TCRdb rebuilt clones from the public reads, retaining in-frame beta chains. Rows with one shared CDR3 protein collapse into an entry with the most common genes and DNA. These V and J calls rely on TCRdb rather than the paper's analysis. The sample profile shows 1,100,000 or so distinct CDR3 sequences; 40% to 55% of them were found once. Over 15% of the sample goes to the ten largest clones.

Donors were roughly 40 systemically healthy Caucasian individuals from Russia aged roughly 6 to 90 years. Each donor gave roughly 11 milliliters of peripheral blood, drawn into EDTA-treated Vacutainer tubes. PBMCs were isolated by Ficoll-Paque density-gradient centrifugation, with at least 7 million obtained per sample. Total RNA, at least 5 micrograms per sample, was extracted from PBMCs with Trizol reagent. The percentages of naive CD45RAhigh/CD27high T cells were determined by flow cytometry on a PBMC aliquot from every donor. Sequences MNHEY (CDR1) and SVGAGI (CDR2) are obtained from the germline V gene. V is clipped by 6 bases and J by 7 bases, and the sequence between their germline boundaries is 13 bases long. The CDR3 goes from the cysteine to the phenylalanine over 13 residues. Solely the CDR3 DNA is kept, with 39 bases framed from the first base.

The sequence is built from TRBV6-5 and TRBJ2-1; the D gene identity is not certain. The sequence came from a woman in her fifties or sixties in good health. The sample was blood. CDR3 protein: CASSPEVGNEQFF. The sequence in DNA is TGTGCCAGCAGCCCCGAGGTGGGGAATGAGCAGTTCTTC.